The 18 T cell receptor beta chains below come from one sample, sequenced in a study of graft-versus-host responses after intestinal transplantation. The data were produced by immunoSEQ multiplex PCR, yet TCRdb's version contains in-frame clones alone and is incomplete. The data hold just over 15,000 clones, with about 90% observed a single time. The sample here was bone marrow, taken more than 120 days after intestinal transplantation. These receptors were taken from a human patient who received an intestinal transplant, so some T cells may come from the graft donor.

In nucleotides, the CDR3 is TGTGCCAGCAGTCCGCCGACAGGGCGGAATCAGCCCCAGCATTTT. Translated, it gives CASSPPTGRNQPQHF. This chain uses TRBV28 with TRBJ1-5; 7 positions match TRBD1. The CDR3 runs to 15 residues. Losses at the gene ends were 5 bases for V and 4 bases for J; bases not matched to a gene: 8. The germline CDR1 and CDR2 sequences are MDHEN and SYDVKM.

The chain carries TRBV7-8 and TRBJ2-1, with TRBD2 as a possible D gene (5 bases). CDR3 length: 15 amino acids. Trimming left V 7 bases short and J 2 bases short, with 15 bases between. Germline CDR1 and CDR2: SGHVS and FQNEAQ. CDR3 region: CASTHSEGPYNEQFF. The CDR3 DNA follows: TGTGCCAGCACTCACAGTGAGGGCCCCTACAATGAGCAGTTCTTC. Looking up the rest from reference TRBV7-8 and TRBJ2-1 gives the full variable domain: GAGVSQSPRYKVAKRGQDVALRCDPISGHVSLFWYQQALGQGPEFLTYFQNEAQLDKSGLPSDRFFAERPEGSVSTLKIQRTQQEDSAVYLCASTHSEGPYNEQFFGPGTRLTVL.

The CDR3 coding sequence is TGTGCCAGCATTAGGGCAGGCAATCAGCCCCAGCATTTT. It codes for CASIRAGNQPQHF. The chain recombines TRBV28 with TRBJ1-5; D not resolved. V was pared by 7 bases and J by 2 bases, with 9 bases between. CDR3 length: 13 amino acids. CDR1 is MDHEN and CDR2 is SYDVKM in the germline V gene.

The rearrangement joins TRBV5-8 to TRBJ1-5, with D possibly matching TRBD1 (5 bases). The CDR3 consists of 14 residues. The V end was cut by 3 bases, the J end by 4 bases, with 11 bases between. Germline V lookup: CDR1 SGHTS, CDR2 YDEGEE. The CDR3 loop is CASSSRGGNQPQHF. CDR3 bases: TGTGCCAGCAGCTCCCGGGGGGGGAATCAGCCCCAGCATTTT.

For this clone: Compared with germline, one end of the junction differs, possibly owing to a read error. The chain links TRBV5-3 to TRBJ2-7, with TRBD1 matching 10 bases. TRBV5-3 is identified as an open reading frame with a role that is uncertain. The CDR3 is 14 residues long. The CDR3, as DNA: TGTGCCAGCAGCTTGGACAGGGGGGTCTACGAGCAGTACTTC. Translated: CASSLDRGVYEQYF.

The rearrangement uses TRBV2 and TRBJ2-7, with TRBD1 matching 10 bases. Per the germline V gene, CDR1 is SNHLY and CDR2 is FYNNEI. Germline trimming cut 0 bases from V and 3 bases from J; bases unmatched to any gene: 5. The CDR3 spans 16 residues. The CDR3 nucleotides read TGTGCCAGCAGTGAAGCGCCGTGGGACAGGGGCTACGAGCAGTACTTC. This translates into CASSEAPWDRGYEQYF.

The CDR3 sequence is CASSALRGLTDTQYF. CDR3 sequence (DNA): TGTGCCAGCAGTGCGTTGCGGGGTTTGACAGATACGCAGTATTTT. The rearrangement joins TRBV6-1 to TRBJ2-3, with D maybe TRBD2 (6 bases). From germline, CDR1 is MNHNS and CDR2 SASEGT. The V gene lost 4 bases and the J gene lost 3 bases, with 14 bases spanning the gap. CDR3 length equals 15 residues.

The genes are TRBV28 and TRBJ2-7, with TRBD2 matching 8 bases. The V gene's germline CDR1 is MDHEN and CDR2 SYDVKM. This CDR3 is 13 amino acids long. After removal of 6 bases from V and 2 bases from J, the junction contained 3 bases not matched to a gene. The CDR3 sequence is CASRREVPYEQYF. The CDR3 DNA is TGTGCCAGCAGGCGGGAGGTGCCCTACGAGCAGTACTTC.

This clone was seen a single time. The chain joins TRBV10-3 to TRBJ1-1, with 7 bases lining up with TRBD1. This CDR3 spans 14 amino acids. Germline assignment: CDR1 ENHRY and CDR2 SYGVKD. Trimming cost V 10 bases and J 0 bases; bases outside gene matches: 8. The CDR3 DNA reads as TGTGCCACCGAGACAGGGCCCATGAACACTGAAGCTTTCTTT. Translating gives CATETGPMNTEAFF.

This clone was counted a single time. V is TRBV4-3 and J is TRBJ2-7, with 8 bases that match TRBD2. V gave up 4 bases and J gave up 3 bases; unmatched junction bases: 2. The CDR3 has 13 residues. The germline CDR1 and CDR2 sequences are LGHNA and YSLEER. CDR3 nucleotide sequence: TGCGCCAGCAGCCCGGGAGGGGGCTACGAGCAGTACTTC. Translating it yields CASSPGGGYEQYF.

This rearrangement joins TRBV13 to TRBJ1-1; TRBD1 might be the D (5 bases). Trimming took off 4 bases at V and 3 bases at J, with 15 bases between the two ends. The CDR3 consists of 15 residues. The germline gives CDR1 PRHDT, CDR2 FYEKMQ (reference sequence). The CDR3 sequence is CASSSRGAGDTEAFF. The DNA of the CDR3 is TGTGCCAGCAGCTCGAGGGGCGCTGGGGACACTGAAGCTTTCTTT.

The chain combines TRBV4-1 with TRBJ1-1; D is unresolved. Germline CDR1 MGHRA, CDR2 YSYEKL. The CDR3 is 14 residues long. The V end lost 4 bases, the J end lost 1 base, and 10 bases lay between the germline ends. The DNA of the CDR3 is TGCGCCAGCAGCCCGTACGGCCCGAACACTGAAGCTTTCTTT. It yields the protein CASSPYGPNTEAFF.

Here the CDR3 reads CASSPGAVGTEAFF. CDR3 bases: TGTGCCAGCTCACCAGGGGCCGTCGGCACTGAAGCTTTCTTT. The J gene is TRBJ1-1, the V gene TRBV18; D may be TRBD1 (5 bases). V shed 2 bases and J shed 4 bases, with 11 bases lying between them. The CDR3 runs 14 residues. Germline loops: CDR1 KGHSH, CDR2 LQKENI.

Here the CDR3 reads CASSPGYSSTDTQYF. The CDR3 DNA reads TGTGCCAGCTCACCGGGCTACTCCAGCACAGATACGCAGTATTTT. The genes are TRBV18 and TRBJ2-3; no clear D. Germline V gene sequence: CDR1 KGHSH, CDR2 LQKENI. CDR3 size: 15 residues. Trimming pared 3 bases from V and 0 bases from J, leaving 10 bases between.

CDR3 DNA: TGTGCCAGCAGCTCGGCAGGGTTTCAGCCCCAGCATTTT. Protein sequence: CASSSAGFQPQHF. The chain recombines TRBV7-9 with TRBJ1-5; tentatively, D is TRBD1 (5 bases). This CDR3 is built from 13 residues. From germline, CDR1 is SEHNR and CDR2 FQNEAQ (reference sequence). The V gene lost 4 bases and the J gene lost 6 bases, with 10 bases spanning the gap. Full variable domain (remainder filled in from reference TRBV7-9 and TRBJ1-5): DTGVSQNPRHKITKRGQNVTFRCDPISEHNRLYWYRQTLGQGPEFLTYFQNEAQLEKSRLLSDRFSAERPKGSFSTLEIQRTEQGDSAMYLCASSSAGFQPQHFGDGTRLSIL.

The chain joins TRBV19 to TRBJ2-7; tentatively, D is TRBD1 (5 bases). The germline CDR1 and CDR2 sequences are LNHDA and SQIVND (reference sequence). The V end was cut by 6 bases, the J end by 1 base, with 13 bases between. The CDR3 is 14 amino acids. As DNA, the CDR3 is TGTGCCAGTAGCGTTCGGTCAGGGTCCTACGAGCAGTACTTC. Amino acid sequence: CASSVRSGSYEQYF.

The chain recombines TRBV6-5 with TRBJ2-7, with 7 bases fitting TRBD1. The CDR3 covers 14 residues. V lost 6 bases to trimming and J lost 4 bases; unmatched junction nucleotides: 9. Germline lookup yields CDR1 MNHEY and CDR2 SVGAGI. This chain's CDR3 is CASSYPDREYEQYF. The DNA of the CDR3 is TGTGCCAGCAGCTACCCCGACAGGGAGTACGAGCAGTACTTC.

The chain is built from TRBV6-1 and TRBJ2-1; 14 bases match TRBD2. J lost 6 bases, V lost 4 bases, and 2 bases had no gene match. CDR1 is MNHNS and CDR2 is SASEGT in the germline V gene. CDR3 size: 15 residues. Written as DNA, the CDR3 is TGTGCCAGCAGTGTCGGGACTAGCGGGAGCAATGAGCAGTTCTTC. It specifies CASSVGTSGSNEQFF.